Listed here are 5 T cell receptor delta chains from one sample, sequenced in a study of Vδ1+ human thymocytes. For these TCRs, the target antigens are not known. Sequences come from RNA converted to cDNA by reverse transcription. Multiplex PCR used pooled V-gene forward primers and a constant-region reverse primer to amplify CDR3s. TCRdb re-called the multiplex PCR reads using CATT. The data hold about 73,000 delta-chain clones, with around 32% observed a single time. General study findings and limits: Thymic TRG and TRD repertoires appeared highly polyclonal, with Gaussian CDR3 length distributions.

Sequencing was carried out using Vdelta1+ gamma-delta thymocytes from the thymus. The subset here: FACS-sorted CD3+ TCRalphabeta- TCRVdelta1+ TCRVdelta2- thymocytes. All receptors derive from a boy under three years old who had congenital heart surgery.

This chain uses TRDV1 with TRDJ1; D possibly corresponds to TRDD3 (8 bases). Trimming removed 3 bases from V and 3 bases from J, with 29 bases in between. The CDR3 loop spans 20 amino acids. From germline, CDR1 is TSWWSYY and CDR2 QGS. The CDR3 is CALGDPISYDWGQEPDKLIF. The CDR3 coding sequence is TGTGCTCTTGGGGACCCGATTTCCTACGACTGGGGGCAGGAGCCCGATAAACTCATCTTT.

This clone was counted once. The chain employs TRDV1 and TRDJ1; D is unclear. The CDR3 extends over 18 amino acids. Germline V gives CDR1 TSWWSYY, CDR2 QGS. Trimming took 1 base from V and 8 from J, leaving 26 bases between them. CDR3 amino acids: CALGERHTTRADFIKLIF. In nucleotides, the CDR3 is TGTGCTCTTGGGGAACGCCATACTACGAGAGCGGATTTCATAAAACTCATCTTT.

This clone was detected only a few times. V usage is TRDV1 and J usage is TRDJ1, with a possible D match to TRDD3 (5 bases). The CDR3 covers 19 residues. Germline CDR1 is TSWWSYY and CDR2 is QGS. The ends were cut back, 3 bases at V and 3 bases at J, with 26 bases in the middle. The CDR3 loop reads CALGDASLLSQVGPDKLIF. The CDR3 DNA reads TGTGCTCTTGGGGACGCCTCTTTACTCTCTCAGGTGGGGCCCGATAAACTCATCTTT.

The chain uses TRDV1 and TRDJ1; TRDD3 is a possible D gene (6 bases). V was trimmed by 1 base and J by 2 bases, leaving 20 bases between them. The CDR3 spans 18 residues. Germline V gives CDR1 TSWWSYY, CDR2 QGS. The CDR3 is CALGERDFDTKGTDKLIF. In DNA, the CDR3 is TGTGCTCTTGGGGAACGGGACTTCGATACGAAGGGGACCGATAAACTCATCTTT.

The rearrangement joins TRDV1 to TRDJ1; 9 positions agree with TRDD3. The V gene's germline CDR1 is TSWWSYY and CDR2 QGS. After removal of 1 base from V and 4 bases from J, the junction contained 13 bases not matched to a gene. CDR3 length: 18 amino acids. The CDR3 region is CALGEHGFPWGISDKLIF. The CDR3 DNA follows: TGTGCTCTTGGGGAACACGGGTTCCCCTGGGGGATTAGCGATAAACTCATCTTT.